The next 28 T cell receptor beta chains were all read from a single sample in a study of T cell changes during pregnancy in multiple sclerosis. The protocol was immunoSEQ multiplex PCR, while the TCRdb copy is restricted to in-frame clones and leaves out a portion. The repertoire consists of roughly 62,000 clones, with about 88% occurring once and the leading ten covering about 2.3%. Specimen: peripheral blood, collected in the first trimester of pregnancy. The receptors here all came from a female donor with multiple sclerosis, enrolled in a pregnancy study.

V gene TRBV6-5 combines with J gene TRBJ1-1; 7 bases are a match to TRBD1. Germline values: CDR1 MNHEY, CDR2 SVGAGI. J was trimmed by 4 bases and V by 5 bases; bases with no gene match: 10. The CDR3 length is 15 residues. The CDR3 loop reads CASSPASTGFTEAFF. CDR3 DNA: TGTGCCAGCAGTCCCGCTTCGACAGGGTTCACTGAAGCTTTCTTT.

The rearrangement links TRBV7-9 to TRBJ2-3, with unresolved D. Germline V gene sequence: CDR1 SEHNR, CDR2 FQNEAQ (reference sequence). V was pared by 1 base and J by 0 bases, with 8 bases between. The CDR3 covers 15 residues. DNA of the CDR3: TGTGCCAGCAGCTTAGAAATGAGTAGCACAGATACGCAGTATTTT. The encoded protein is CASSLEMSSTDTQYF.

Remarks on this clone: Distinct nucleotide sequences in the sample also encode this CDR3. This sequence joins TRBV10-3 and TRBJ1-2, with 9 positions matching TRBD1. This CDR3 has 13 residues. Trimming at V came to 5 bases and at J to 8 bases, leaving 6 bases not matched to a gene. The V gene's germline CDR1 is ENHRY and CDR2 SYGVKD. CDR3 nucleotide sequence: TGTGCCATCAGTTCCAGGGACAGGGACGGCTACACCTTC. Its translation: CAISSRDRDGYTF.

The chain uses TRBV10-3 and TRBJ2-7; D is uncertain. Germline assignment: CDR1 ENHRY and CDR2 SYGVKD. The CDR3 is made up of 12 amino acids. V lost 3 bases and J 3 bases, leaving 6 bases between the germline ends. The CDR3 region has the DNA TGTGCCATCAGTGACACAGACTACGAGCAGTACTTC. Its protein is CAISDTDYEQYF.

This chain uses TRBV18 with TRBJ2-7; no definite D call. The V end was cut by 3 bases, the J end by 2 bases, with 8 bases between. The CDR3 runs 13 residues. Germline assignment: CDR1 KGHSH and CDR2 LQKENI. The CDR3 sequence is CASSPAVAYEQYF. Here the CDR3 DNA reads TGTGCCAGCTCACCCGCGGTGGCCTACGAGCAGTACTTC.

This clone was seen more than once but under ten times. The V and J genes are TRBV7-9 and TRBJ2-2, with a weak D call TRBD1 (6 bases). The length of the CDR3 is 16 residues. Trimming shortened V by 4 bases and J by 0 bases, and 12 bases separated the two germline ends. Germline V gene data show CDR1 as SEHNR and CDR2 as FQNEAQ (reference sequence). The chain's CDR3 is CASSYLGAANTGELFF. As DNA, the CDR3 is TGTGCCAGCAGCTATTTGGGGGCCGCGAACACCGGGGAGCTGTTTTTT.

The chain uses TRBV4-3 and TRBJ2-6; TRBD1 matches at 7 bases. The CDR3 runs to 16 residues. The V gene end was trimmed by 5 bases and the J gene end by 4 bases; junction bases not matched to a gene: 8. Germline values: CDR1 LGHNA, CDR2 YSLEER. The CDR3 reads CASSAKTGYGANVLTF. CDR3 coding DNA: TGCGCCAGCAGCGCGAAGACAGGGTACGGGGCCAACGTCCTGACTTTC.

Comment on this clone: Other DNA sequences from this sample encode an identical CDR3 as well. CDR3 DNA: TGCAGCGTTGAACTGGCTGACTACGAGCAGTACTTC. Translation: CSVELADYEQYF. This chain joins TRBV29-1 and TRBJ2-7, with D hard to call. V was trimmed by 2 bases and J by 3 bases, leaving 8 bases between them. Germline CDR1 and CDR2: SQVTM and ANQGSEA. This CDR3 contains 12 residues.

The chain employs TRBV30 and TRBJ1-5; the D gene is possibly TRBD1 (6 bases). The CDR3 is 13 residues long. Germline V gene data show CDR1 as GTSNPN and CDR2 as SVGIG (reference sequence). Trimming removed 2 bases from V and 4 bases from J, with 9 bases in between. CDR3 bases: TGTGCCTGGAGTCCCAGGGGAAATCAGCCCCAGCATTTT. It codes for CAWSPRGNQPQHF.

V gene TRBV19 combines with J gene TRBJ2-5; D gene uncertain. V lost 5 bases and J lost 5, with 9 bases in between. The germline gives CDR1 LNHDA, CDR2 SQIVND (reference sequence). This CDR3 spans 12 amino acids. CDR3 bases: TGTGCCAGTAGTTCAAGGCGGGAGACCCAGTACTTC. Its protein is CASSSRRETQYF.

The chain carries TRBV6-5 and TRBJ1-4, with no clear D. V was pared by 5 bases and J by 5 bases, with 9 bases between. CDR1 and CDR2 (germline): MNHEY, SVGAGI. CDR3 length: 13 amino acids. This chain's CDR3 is CASSDSINEKLFF. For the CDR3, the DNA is TGTGCCAGCAGTGATAGCATCAATGAAAAACTGTTTTTT.

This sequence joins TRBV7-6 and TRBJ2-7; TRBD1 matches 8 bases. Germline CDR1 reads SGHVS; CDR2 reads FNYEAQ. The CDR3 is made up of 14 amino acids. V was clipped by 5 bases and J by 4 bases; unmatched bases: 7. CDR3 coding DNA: TGTGCCAGCAGCCCTTCCCGGGACAGGTACGAGCAGTACTTC. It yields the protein CASSPSRDRYEQYF.

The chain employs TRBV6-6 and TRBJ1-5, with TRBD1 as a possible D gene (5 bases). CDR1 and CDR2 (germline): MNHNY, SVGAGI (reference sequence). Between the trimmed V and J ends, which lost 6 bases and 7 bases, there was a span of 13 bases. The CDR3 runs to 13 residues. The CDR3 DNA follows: TGTGCCAGCAGACGTTTGGCAGGGCAGCCCCAGCATTTT. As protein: CASRRLAGQPQHF.

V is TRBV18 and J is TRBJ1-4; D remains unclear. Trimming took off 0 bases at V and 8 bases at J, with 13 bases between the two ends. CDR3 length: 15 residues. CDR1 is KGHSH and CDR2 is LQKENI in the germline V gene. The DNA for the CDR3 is TGTGCCAGCTCACCACCGAGGTTTGGCTCGGAAAAACTGTTTTTT. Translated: CASSPPRFGSEKLFF.

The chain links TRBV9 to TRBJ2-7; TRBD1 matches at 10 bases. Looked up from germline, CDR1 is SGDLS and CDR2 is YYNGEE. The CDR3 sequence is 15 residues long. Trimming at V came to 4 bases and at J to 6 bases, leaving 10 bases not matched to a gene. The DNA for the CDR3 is TGTGCCAGCAGCCTCCGTCCCGGGACAGGGGCCGAGCAGTACTTC. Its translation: CASSLRPGTGAEQYF.

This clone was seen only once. The CDR3, as DNA: TGTGCCAGCAGACTTATAGCGGGATACCCCTACAATGAGCAGTTCTTC. It codes for CASRLIAGYPYNEQFF. The V gene is TRBV27, the J gene TRBJ2-1, with 8 bases matching TRBD2. CDR3 length equals 16 residues. Per germline, CDR1 MNHEY and CDR2 SMNVEV (reference sequence). J gave up 2 bases and V 6 bases, and 9 bases lay outside the gene matches.

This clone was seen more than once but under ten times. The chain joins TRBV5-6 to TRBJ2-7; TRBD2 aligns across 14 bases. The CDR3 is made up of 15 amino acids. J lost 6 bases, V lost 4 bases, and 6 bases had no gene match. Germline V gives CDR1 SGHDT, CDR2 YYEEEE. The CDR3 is CASSPGLAGAVEQYF. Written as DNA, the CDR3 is TGTGCCAGCAGCCCGGGACTAGCGGGAGCGGTCGAGCAGTACTTC.

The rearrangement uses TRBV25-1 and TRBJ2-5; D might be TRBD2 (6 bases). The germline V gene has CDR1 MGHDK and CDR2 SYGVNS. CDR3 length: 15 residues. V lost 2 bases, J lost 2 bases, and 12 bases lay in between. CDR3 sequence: CASSEMGTEQETQYF. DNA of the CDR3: TGTGCCAGCAGTGAAATGGGGACTGAACAAGAGACCCAGTACTTC. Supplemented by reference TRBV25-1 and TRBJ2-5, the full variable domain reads EADIYQTPRYLVIGTGKKITLECSQTMGHDKMYWYQQDPGMELHLIHYSYGVNSTEKGDLSSESTVSRIRTEHFPLTLESARPSHTSQYLCASSEMGTEQETQYFGPGTRLLVL.

Here the CDR3 reads CASSQSRTNTQYF. The DNA for the CDR3 is TGTGCCAGCAGCCAAAGTAGAACTAATACGCAGTATTTT. The J gene is TRBJ2-3, the V gene TRBV4-2, with D unclear. Deletions cut 2 bases from V and 7 bases from J, with 10 bases between. The germline CDR1 and CDR2 sequences are LGHNA and YNFKEQ. The CDR3 is 13 residues long.

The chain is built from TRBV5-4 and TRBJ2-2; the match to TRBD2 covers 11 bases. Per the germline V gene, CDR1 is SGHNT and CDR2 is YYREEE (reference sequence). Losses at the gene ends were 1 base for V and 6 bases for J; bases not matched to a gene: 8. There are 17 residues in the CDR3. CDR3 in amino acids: CASSLSGLADNAGELFF. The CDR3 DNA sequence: TGTGCCAGCAGCTTGTCGGGACTAGCGGACAATGCCGGGGAGCTGTTTTTT.

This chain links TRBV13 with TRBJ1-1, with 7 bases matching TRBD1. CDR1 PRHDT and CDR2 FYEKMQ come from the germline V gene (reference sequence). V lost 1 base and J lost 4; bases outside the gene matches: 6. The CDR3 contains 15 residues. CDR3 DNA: TGTGCCAGCAGCTTAGACATGAACAGGGGCACTGAAGCTTTCTTT. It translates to CASSLDMNRGTEAFF.

The CDR3 loop reads CASSQGLDREAFF. CDR3 nucleotide sequence: TGTGCCAGCAGCCAAGGCCTGGACAGAGAAGCTTTCTTT. This chain links TRBV14 with TRBJ1-1, with a tentative D call TRBD1 (6 bases). The CDR3 loop spans 13 amino acids. The germline CDR1 and CDR2 sequences are SGHDN and FVKESK. The V end was cut by 1 base, the J end by 8 bases, with 11 bases between.

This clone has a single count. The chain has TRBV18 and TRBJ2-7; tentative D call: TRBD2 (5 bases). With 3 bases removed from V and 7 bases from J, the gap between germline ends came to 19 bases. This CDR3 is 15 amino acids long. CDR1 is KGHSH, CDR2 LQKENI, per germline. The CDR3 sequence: CASSPPKGSRGEQYF. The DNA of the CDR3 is TGTGCCAGCTCACCGCCGAAAGGATCCCGGGGTGAGCAGTACTTC. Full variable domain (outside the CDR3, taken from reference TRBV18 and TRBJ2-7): NAGVMQNPRHLVRRRGQEARLRCSPMKGHSHVYWYRQLPEEGLKFMVYLQKENIIDESGMPKERFSAEFPKEGPSILRIQQVVRGDSAAYFCASSPPKGSRGEQYFGPGTRLTVT.

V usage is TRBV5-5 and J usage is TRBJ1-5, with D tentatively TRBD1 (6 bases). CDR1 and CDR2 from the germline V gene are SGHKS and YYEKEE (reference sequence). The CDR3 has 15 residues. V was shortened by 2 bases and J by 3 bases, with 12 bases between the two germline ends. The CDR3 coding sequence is TGTGCCAGCAGCTTTGGACAGACGCTCAATCAGCCCCAGCATTTT. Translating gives CASSFGQTLNQPQHF. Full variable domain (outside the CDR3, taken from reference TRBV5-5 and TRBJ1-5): DAGVTQSPTHLIKTRGQQVTLRCSPISGHKSVSWYQQVLGQGPQFIFQYYEKEERGRGNFPDRFSARQFPNYSSELNVNALLLGDSALYLCASSFGQTLNQPQHFGDGTRLSIL.

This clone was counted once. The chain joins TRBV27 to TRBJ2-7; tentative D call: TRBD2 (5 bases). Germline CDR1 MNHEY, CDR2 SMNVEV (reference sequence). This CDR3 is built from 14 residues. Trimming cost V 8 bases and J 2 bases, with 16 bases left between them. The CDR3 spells CASVSVGRPYEQYF. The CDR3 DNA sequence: TGTGCCAGCGTTTCAGTTGGGAGACCCTACGAGCAGTACTTC.

The CDR3 DNA reads TGTGCCAGTAGTATGGGGAGCTCTGGAAACACCATATATTTT. It encodes CASSMGSSGNTIYF. The J gene is TRBJ1-3, the V gene TRBV19; D is uncertain. The CDR3 runs to 14 residues. V was cut by 3 bases and J by 0 bases, with 6 bases left in between. Per germline, CDR1 LNHDA and CDR2 SQIVND (reference sequence).

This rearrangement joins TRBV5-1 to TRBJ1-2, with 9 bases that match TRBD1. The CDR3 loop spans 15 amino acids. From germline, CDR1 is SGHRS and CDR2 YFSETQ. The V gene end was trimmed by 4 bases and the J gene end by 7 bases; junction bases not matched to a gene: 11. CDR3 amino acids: CASSPATTGGGGYTF. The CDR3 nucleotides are TGCGCCAGCAGCCCCGCGACGACAGGGGGGGGTGGCTACACCTTC. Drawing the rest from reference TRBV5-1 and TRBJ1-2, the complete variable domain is KAGVTQTPRYLIKTRGQQVTLSCSPISGHRSVSWYQQTPGQGLQFLFEYFSETQRNKGNFPGRFSGRQFSNSRSEMNVSTLELGDSALYLCASSPATTGGGGYTFGSGTRLTVV.

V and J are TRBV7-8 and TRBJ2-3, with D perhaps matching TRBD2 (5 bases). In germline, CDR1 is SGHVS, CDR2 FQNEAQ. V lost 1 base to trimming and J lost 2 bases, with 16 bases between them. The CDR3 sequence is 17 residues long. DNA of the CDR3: TGTGCCAGCAGCTTAGGGAGCGGAGGTTATTACACAGATACGCAGTATTTT. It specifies CASSLGSGGYYTDTQYF.